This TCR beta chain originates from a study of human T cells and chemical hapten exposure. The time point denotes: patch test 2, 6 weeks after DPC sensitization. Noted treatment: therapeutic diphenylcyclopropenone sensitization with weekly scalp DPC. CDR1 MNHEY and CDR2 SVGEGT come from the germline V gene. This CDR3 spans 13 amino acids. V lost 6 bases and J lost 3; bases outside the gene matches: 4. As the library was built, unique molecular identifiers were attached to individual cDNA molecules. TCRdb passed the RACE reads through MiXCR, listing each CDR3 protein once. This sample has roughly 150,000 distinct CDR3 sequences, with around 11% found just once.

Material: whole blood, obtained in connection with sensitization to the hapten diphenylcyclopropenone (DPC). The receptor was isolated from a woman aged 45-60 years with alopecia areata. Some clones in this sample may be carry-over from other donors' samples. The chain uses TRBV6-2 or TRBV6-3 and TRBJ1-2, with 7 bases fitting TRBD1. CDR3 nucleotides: TGTGCCAGCAGAACCGGGACAGACTATGGCTACACCTTC. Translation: CASRTGTDYGYTF.